This TCR beta chain emerged from a study of cytomegalovirus exposure and HLA in healthy donors. Notes on this clone: Its specificity is unknown.

The PCR ran on 60 Vbeta and 13 Jbeta primers. The table came from immunoSEQ multiplex PCR; TCRdb's copy has only in-frame clones and leaves some out. The sample comprises approximately 100,000 clones, roughly 71% of which are singletons, and less than 11% rests with the top ten. Trimming took 4 bases from V and 1 from J, leaving 13 bases between them. From germline, CDR1 is LNHDA and CDR2 SQIVND (reference sequence). The CDR3 has 15 amino acids. General observations from the study: A later analysis reported that several of the most significant clusters appeared to be linked to common viral pathogens, among them Epstein-Barr virus. As was reported, the classifier diagnosed cytomegalovirus status with high specificity and sensitivity.

Material for sequencing was PBMCs. The source is a man aged 45-60 years in good health and CMV-seronegative. J is TRBJ1-2 and V is TRBV19; D not resolved. CDR3 sequence (DNA): TGTGCCAGTAGTAATAGGACTCGCCTTAACTATGGCTACACCTTC. Translated: CASSNRTRLNYGYTF.